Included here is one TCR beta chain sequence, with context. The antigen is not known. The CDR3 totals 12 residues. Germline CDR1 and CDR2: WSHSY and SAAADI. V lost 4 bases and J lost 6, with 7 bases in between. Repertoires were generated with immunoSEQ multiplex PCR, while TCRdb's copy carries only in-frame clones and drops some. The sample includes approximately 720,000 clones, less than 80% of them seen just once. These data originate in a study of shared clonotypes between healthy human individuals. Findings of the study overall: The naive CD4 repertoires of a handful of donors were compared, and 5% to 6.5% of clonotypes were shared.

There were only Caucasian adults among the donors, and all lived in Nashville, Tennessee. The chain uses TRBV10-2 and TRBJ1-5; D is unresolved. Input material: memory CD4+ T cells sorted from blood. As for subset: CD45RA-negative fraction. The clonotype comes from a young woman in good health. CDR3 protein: CASSGEAQPQHF. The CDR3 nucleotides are TGCGCCAGCAGTGGGGAAGCTCAGCCCCAGCATTTT.